This is a list of T cell receptor beta chains from one sample in a study of blood T cell repertoires in COVID-19. Produced via immunoSEQ multiplex PCR; TCRdb's table is partial and in-frame only. The data show 250,000 to 300,000 clones, around 81% seen once. Input material: peripheral blood. The receptors come from an older woman with active or convalescent COVID-19. The CDR3 runs from the conserved cysteine through the conserved F or W. The order of the fields is D gene, J gene, V gene, CDR3 length, clone size, CDR3 protein, CDR3 DNA. The D gene is left open where the match is weak. The size of a clone is reported for some rows only, either as once, few or many, or as a class for expanded clones.

TRBD2	TRBJ2-1	TRBV19	17	-	CASTPTSGGRLYNEQFF	TGTGCCAGTACCCCGACTAGCGGGGGGCGACTCTACAATGAGCAGTTCTTC
-	TRBJ1-4	TRBV6-6	19	-	CASSLREWGGWATNEKLFF	TGTGCCAGCAGTCTTCGGGAGTGGGGAGGCTGGGCAACTAATGAAAAACTGTTTTTT
TRBD1	TRBJ1-5	TRBV2	16	many	CASSEQGARSNQPQHF	TGTGCCAGCAGTGAACAGGGGGCGAGAAGCAATCAGCCCCAGCATTTT
-	TRBJ2-7	TRBV3-1/TRBV3-2	15	-	CASSQGLDSSYEQYF	TGTGCCAGCAGCCAAGGATTGGACAGCTCCTACGAGCAGTACTTC
-	TRBJ1-1	TRBV12-3/TRBV12-4	13	-	CASSSLGNTEAFF	TGTGCCAGCAGTTCCCTCGGGAACACTGAAGCTTTCTTT
-	TRBJ2-7	TRBV7-9	12	-	CASSFSSYEQYF	TGTGCCAGCAGCTTCAGCTCCTACGAGCAGTACTTC
TRBD1	TRBJ1-2	TRBV9	14	once	CASSAYGTGYGYTF	TGTGCCAGCAGCGCCTACGGGACAGGGTATGGCTACACCTTC
-	TRBJ2-7	TRBV7-2	16	-	CASCWTGGPTVYEQYF	TGTGCCAGCTGCTGGACGGGGGGCCCAACCGTCTACGAGCAGTACTTC
-	TRBJ1-2	TRBV25-1	12	once	CASRAQLDGYTF	TGTGCCAGCAGGGCCCAATTGGATGGCTACACCTTC
-	TRBJ2-1	TRBV19	15	-	CASSITTGGHNEQFF	TGTGCCAGTAGTATTACCACAGGAGGGCACAATGAGCAGTTCTTC
-	TRBJ2-3	TRBV3-1/TRBV3-2	18	-	CASSQGILGGPIADTQYF	TGTGCCAGCAGCCAAGGGATTTTGGGGGGGCCTATAGCAGATACGCAGTATTTT
-	TRBJ1-3	TRBV11-1	14	-	CASSSDSSGNTIYF	TGTGCCAGCAGCTCCGACTCCTCTGGAAACACCATATATTTT
TRBD1	TRBJ1-2	TRBV10-3	16	-	CAISAGDREGLGGYTF	TGTGCCATCAGTGCGGGGGACAGGGAAGGACTTGGAGGCTACACCTTC
TRBD1	TRBJ1-6	TRBV13	14	few	CASSLGQGGSPLHF	TGTGCCAGCAGCTTAGGGCAGGGGGGCTCACCCCTCCACTTT
-	TRBJ1-5	TRBV6-5	13	few	CASKETVNQPQHF	TGTGCCAGCAAGGAGACAGTTAATCAGCCCCAGCATTTT
TRBD2	TRBJ2-2	TRBV19	15	-	CASKGRGAYTGELFF	TGTGCCAGTAAAGGGCGGGGGGCCTACACCGGGGAGCTGTTTTTT
TRBD2	TRBJ2-7	TRBV7-2	15	-	CASSLAGAGTYEQYF	TGTGCCAGCAGCTTAGCAGGAGCGGGAACCTACGAGCAGTACTTC
TRBD2	TRBJ2-1	TRBV6-4	17	-	CASSPRLAGGLVNEQFF	TGTGCCAGCAGTCCTAGACTAGCGGGGGGGCTAGTCAATGAGCAGTTCTTC
TRBD2	TRBJ2-7	TRBV5-1	16	-	CASSPQGSGVSYEQYF	TGCGCCAGCAGCCCTCAAGGTAGCGGGGTCTCCTACGAGCAGTACTTC
TRBD1	TRBJ2-7	TRBV28	14	-	CASRSLQGAGEQYF	TGTGCCAGCAGGTCACTACAGGGGGCGGGCGAGCAGTACTTC
-	TRBJ1-5	TRBV10-3	14	-	CAIRQPDSNQPQHF	TGTGCCATAAGACAGCCCGATAGCAATCAGCCCCAGCATTTT
-	TRBJ2-5	TRBV6-5	12	-	CASTQSGETQYF	TGTGCCAGCACCCAGTCGGGGGAGACCCAGTACTTC
-	TRBJ2-2	TRBV7-6	15	-	CASSSTGTNTGELFF	TGTGCCAGCAGCAGCACAGGGACGAACACCGGGGAGCTGTTTTTT
-	TRBJ1-5	TRBV7-2	13	-	CASSLSFDQPQHF	TGTGCCAGCAGCTTATCGTTCGATCAGCCCCAGCATTTT
-	TRBJ2-1	TRBV5-4	13	-	CATRQAIYNEQFF	TGTGCCACCCGCCAGGCGATCTACAATGAGCAGTTCTTC
-	TRBJ1-1	TRBV12-3/TRBV12-4	13	-	CASSLATGTEAFF	TGTGCCAGCAGTTTAGCAACGGGCACTGAAGCTTTCTTT
TRBD2	TRBJ2-5	TRBV5-1	16	-	CASSRTLAGGQETQYF	TGCGCCAGCAGCCGTACTCTAGCGGGGGGGCAGGAGACCCAGTACTTC
-	TRBJ1-2	TRBV4-2	14	-	CASSPQAHNYGYTF	TGTGCCAGCAGCCCGCAGGCCCATAACTATGGCTACACCTTC
-	TRBJ2-5	TRBV3-1/TRBV3-2	12	few	CASSQRQETQYF	TGTGCCAGCAGTCAACGACAGGAGACCCAGTACTTC
TRBD1	TRBJ2-1	TRBV29-1	15	-	CSAQTGVTSYNEQFF	TGCAGCGCCCAGACAGGGGTGACCTCCTACAATGAGCAGTTCTTC
-	TRBJ2-3	TRBV30	13	-	CAWRVASTDTQYF	TGTGCCTGGAGGGTGGCTAGCACAGATACGCAGTATTTT
-	TRBJ2-3	TRBV5-1	13	-	CASSRDTPDTQYF	TGCGCCAGCAGCCGGGACACCCCAGATACGCAGTATTTT
-	TRBJ1-5	TRBV28	17	-	CASRPGTGTHSNQPQHF	TGTGCCAGCAGGCCAGGGACCGGGACACATAGCAATCAGCCCCAGCATTTT
-	TRBJ1-5	TRBV19	17	-	CASEEDLGGFSNQPQHF	TGTGCCTCCGAGGAGGACTTGGGGGGATTCAGCAATCAGCCCCAGCATTTT
TRBD1	TRBJ1-4	TRBV5-1	14	once	CASSLASGGEKLFF	TGCGCCAGCAGCTTGGCGTCAGGGGGAGAAAAACTGTTTTTT
-	TRBJ2-1	TRBV7-2	15	once	CASSLQGSRSNEQFF	TGTGCCAGCAGCCTCCAGGGATCTAGGAGCAATGAGCAGTTCTTC
TRBD2	TRBJ2-3	TRBV4-1	19	few	CASSQDPGLAGASTDTQYF	TGCGCCAGCAGCCAAGACCCCGGACTAGCGGGGGCAAGCACAGATACGCAGTATTTT
-	TRBJ2-7	TRBV28	14	few	CASRSGTNLYEQYF	TGTGCCAGCAGGTCCGGGACAAATCTCTACGAGCAGTACTTC
TRBD1	TRBJ2-5	TRBV2	13	-	CASNRDREETQYF	TGTGCCAGCAATAGAGACAGGGAGGAGACCCAGTACTTC
TRBD1	TRBJ1-2	TRBV19	15	-	CASTPGTGSNYGYTF	TGTGCCAGTACCCCGGGGACAGGTTCTAACTATGGCTACACCTTC
TRBD1	TRBJ1-6	TRBV3-1/TRBV3-2	15	-	CASSQDTGGVSPLHF	TGTGCCAGCAGCCAAGATACAGGGGGCGTTTCACCCCTCCACTTT
TRBD1	TRBJ2-2	TRBV7-8	16	-	CASSFGQGAWSGELFF	TGTGCCAGCAGCTTCGGACAGGGGGCTTGGTCCGGGGAGCTGTTTTTT
TRBD1	TRBJ2-7	TRBV2	18	-	CASSGDRGFGGRTYEQYF	TGTGCCAGCAGTGGGGACAGGGGTTTTGGCGGACGAACCTACGAGCAGTACTTC
TRBD1	TRBJ2-2	TRBV5-1	15	-	CASGLSQGAVGELFF	TGCGCCAGCGGACTATCACAGGGGGCGGTCGGGGAGCTGTTTTTT
-	TRBJ2-7	TRBV5-1	13	-	CASSLEQGDEQYF	TGCGCCAGCAGCTTGGAGCAGGGTGACGAGCAGTACTTC
-	TRBJ1-1	TRBV4-2	18	once	CASSQDGQGGLTNTEAFF	TGTGCCAGCAGCCAAGATGGTCAGGGAGGGTTAACGAACACTGAAGCTTTCTTT
-	TRBJ1-6	TRBV27	14	-	CATRGSSYNSPLHF	TGTGCCACCCGTGGGAGCTCCTATAATTCACCCCTCCACTTT
-	TRBJ1-2	TRBV14	13	-	CASSQARNYGYTF	TGTGCCAGCAGCCAAGCCCGGAACTATGGCTACACCTTC
-	TRBJ1-1	TRBV7-3	16	-	CASSSHPQVVNTEAFF	TGTGCCAGCAGCTCGCATCCCCAGGTAGTGAACACTGAAGCTTTCTTT
TRBD2	TRBJ2-2	TRBV6-5	14	few	CATGAGVGSGELFF	TGTGCCACCGGAGCGGGAGTGGGATCCGGGGAGCTGTTTTTT
-	TRBJ1-4	TRBV3-1/TRBV3-2	15	-	CASSQGTGWDEKLFF	TGTGCCAGCAGCCAAGGAACAGGATGGGATGAAAAACTGTTTTTT
-	TRBJ2-5	TRBV21-1	14	-	CASSGRRGQETQYF	TGTGCCAGCAGCGGACGTAGGGGTCAAGAGACCCAGTACTTC
TRBD1	TRBJ2-3	TRBV6-2/TRBV6-3	13	-	CASSFVGQGTQYF	TGTGCCAGCAGTTTTGTAGGACAGGGTACGCAGTATTTT
-	TRBJ2-7	TRBV12-3/TRBV12-4	12	once	CASSLGGLITHF	TGTGCCAGCAGTTTAGGGGGGCTAATTACGCACTTC
TRBD2	TRBJ2-1	TRBV4-1	16	-	CASSQEAGGSYNEQFF	TGCGCCAGCAGCCAAGAGGCGGGGGGGTCCTACAATGAGCAGTTCTTC
TRBD2	TRBJ2-3	TRBV5-6	19	-	CASSGGLGTSGDGSDTQYF	TGTGCCAGCAGCGGTGGGCTGGGGACTAGCGGGGACGGCTCAGATACGCAGTATTTT
-	TRBJ1-1	TRBV7-8	13	-	CASSREEHTEAFF	TGTGCCAGCAGCCGGGAGGAGCACACTGAAGCTTTCTTT